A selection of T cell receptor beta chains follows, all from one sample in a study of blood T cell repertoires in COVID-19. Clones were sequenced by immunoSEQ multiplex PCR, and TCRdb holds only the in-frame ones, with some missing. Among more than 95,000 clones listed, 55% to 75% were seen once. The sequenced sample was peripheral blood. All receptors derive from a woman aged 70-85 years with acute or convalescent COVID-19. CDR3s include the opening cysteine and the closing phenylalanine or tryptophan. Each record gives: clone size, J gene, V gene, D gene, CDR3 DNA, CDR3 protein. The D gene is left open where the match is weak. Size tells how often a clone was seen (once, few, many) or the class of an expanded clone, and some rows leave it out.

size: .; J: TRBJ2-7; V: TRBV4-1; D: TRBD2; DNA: TGCGCCAGCAGCCAAATAGCGGGGGGGCCCTACGAGCAGTACTTC; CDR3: CASSQIAGGPYEQYF
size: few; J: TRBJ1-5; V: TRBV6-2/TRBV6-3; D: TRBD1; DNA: TGTGCCAGCAGTTACCGACAGGGGGCGACCAATCAGCCCCAGCATTTT; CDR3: CASSYRQGATNQPQHF
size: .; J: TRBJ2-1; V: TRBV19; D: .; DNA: TGTGCCAGTAGTATGGGCACGTACAATGAGCAGTTCTTC; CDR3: CASSMGTYNEQFF
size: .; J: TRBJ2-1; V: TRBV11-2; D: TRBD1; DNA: TGTGCCAGCAGCTCGGGACAGCTCGCTTCCTACAATGAGCAGTTCTTC; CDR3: CASSSGQLASYNEQFF
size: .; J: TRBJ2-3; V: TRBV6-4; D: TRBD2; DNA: TGTGCCAGCAGTGTAGCGGGGGGCACAGATACGCAGTATTTT; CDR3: CASSVAGGTDTQYF
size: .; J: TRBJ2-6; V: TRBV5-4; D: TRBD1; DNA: TGTGCCAGCATTCCGACAGGGGCCAACTCTGGGGCCAACGTCCTGACTTTC; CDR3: CASIPTGANSGANVLTF
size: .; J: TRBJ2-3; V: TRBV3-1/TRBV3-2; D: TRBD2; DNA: TGTGCCAGCAGCCAGGGCCCTAGCGGACTTCTCACAGGCACGCAGTATTTT; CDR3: CASSQGPSGLLTGTQYF
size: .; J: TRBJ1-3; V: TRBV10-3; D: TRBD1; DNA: TGTGCCATCAGTCGGGACAGGGCTGGAAACACCATATATTTT; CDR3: CAISRDRAGNTIYF
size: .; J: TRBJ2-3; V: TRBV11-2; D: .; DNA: TGTGCCAGCAGCTTAGCCGGAGGGGCCACAGATACGCAGTATTTT; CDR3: CASSLAGGATDTQYF
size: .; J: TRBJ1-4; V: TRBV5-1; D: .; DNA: TGCGCCAGCAGCCGAGGACAGATCTCTAATGAAAAACTGTTTTTT; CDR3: CASSRGQISNEKLFF
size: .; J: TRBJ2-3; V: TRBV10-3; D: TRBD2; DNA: TGTGCCATCAGTTGGGGCGGGGGGGCTGGAGATACGCAGTATTTT; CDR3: CAISWGGGAGDTQYF
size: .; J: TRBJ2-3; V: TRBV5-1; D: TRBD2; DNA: TGCGCCAGCAGCTTGCGGGGAGGGGCCCCAGATACGCAGTATTTT; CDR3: CASSLRGGAPDTQYF
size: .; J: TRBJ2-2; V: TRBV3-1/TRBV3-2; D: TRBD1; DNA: TGTGCCAGCAGCCCTGGGGCAGGGGGCGTTACCGGGGAGCTGTTTTTT; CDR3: CASSPGAGGVTGELFF
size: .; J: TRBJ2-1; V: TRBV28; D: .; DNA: TGTGCCAGCAGTTTATGGTCGGGATGGGGCAATGAGCAGTTCTTC; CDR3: CASSLWSGWGNEQFF
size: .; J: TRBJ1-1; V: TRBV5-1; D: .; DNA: TGCGCCAGCAGCAGAACAGGGATAGGTGGTGAAGCTTTCTTT; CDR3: CASSRTGIGGEAFF
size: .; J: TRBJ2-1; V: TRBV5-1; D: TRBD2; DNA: TGCGCCAGCAGCTTTAGCGGGGAAGGCAATGAGCAGTTCTTC; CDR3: CASSFSGEGNEQFF
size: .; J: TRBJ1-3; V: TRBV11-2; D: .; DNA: TGTGCCAGCAGCTTAGGTCCTTCCCCCGGAAACACCATATATTTT; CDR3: CASSLGPSPGNTIYF
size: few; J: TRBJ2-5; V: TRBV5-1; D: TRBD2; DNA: TGCGCCAGCAGCCCGAGTGGGACTAGGGTCGAGACCCAGTACTTC; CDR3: CASSPSGTRVETQYF
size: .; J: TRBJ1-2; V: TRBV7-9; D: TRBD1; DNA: TGTGCCAGCAGCGCCTACCGAACAGGGGGCGGCTATGGCTACACCTTC; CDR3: CASSAYRTGGGYGYTF
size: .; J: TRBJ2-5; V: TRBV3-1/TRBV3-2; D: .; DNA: TGTGCCAGCAGCCAAATGGCAGGGAAGGGAGAGACCCAGTACTTC; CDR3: CASSQMAGKGETQYF
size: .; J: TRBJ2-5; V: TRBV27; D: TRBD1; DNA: TGTGCCAGCAGTTCACCCGGGACAGGGACAGAGACCCAGTACTTC; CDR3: CASSSPGTGTETQYF
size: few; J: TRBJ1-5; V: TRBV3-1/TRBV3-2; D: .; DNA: TGTGCCAGCAGCCAAGATTGGGGGGGGGATCAGCCCCAGCATTTT; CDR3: CASSQDWGGDQPQHF
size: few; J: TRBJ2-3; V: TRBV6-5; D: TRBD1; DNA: TGTGCCAGCAGAACGACAGGGTTGGCAGATACGCAGTATTTT; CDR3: CASRTTGLADTQYF
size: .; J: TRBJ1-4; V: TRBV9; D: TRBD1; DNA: TGTGCCAGCAGCCCCGGACAGGGTATGGAAAAACTGTTTTTT; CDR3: CASSPGQGMEKLFF
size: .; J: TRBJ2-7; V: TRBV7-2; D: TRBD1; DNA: TGTGCCAGCAGCTTAGGACAGGGACAGCACGAGCAGTACTTC; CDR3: CASSLGQGQHEQYF
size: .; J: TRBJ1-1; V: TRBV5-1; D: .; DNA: TGCGCCAGCAGCTCCTCGGGGTTCTTGAACACTGAAGCTTTCTTT; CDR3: CASSSSGFLNTEAFF
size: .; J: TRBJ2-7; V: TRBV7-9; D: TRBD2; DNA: TGTGCCAGCAGTTACTCGGATTTCGGGACTAGCGTCTACGAGCAGTACTTC; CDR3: CASSYSDFGTSVYEQYF
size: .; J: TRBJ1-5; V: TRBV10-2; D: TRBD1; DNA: TGCGCCAGCAGCCCAGGGGGCAGCAGCAATCAGCCCCAGCATTTT; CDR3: CASSPGGSSNQPQHF
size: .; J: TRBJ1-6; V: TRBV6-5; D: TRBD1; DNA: TGTGCCAGCAGTTCCGACAGGGGGGGTAGTTCACCCCTCCACTTT; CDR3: CASSSDRGGSSPLHF
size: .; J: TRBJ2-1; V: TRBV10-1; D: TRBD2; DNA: TGCGCCAGCAGTGGTAGCGGGCGTCGGCAGTTCTTC; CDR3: CASSGSGRRQFF
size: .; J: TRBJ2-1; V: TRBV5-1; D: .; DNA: TGCGCCAGCAGCTCAACTAGACATGAGCAGTTCTTC; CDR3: CASSSTRHEQFF
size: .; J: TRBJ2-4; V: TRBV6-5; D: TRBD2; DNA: TGTGCCAGCACCCGGGGGGGGCCGGGGGAAAACATTCAGTACTTC; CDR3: CASTRGGPGENIQYF
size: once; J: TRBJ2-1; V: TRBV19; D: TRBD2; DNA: TGTGCCAGTAGTATCAGGGGACTAGCGGGAGCCAATGAGCAGTTCTTC; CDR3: CASSIRGLAGANEQFF
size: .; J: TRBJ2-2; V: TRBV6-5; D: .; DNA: TGTGCCAGCAGAAGGGGACAGAACACCGGGGAGCTGTTTTTT; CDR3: CASRRGQNTGELFF
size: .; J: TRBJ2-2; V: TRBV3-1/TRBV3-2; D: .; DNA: TGTGCCAGCAGCCGACTTCCCTCGGCCCCCGGGGAGCTGTTTTTT; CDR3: CASSRLPSAPGELFF
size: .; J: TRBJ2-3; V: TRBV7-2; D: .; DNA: TGTGCCAGCAGCTTCTCGGGGACTAGCACAGATACGCAGTATTTT; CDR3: CASSFSGTSTDTQYF
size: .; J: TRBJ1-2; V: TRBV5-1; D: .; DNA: TGCGCCAGCAGCCTAGGAGACAGCACTTATGGCTACACCTTC; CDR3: CASSLGDSTYGYTF
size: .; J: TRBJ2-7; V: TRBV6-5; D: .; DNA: TGTGCCAGCGGGAGAACCTACGAGCAGTACTTC; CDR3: CASGRTYEQYF
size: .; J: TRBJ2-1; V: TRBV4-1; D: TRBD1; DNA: TGCGCCAGCAGCCAAGACCTCCTTGACAGGGGGCTGTTTGAGCAGTTCTTC; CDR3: CASSQDLLDRGLFEQFF
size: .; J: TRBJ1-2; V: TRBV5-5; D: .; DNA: TGTGCCAGCAGTTCAGGGCTAGAACCCTATGGCTACACCTTC; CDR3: CASSSGLEPYGYTF
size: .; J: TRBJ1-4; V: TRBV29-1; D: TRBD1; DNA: TGCAGCGTTGCAGGGGGCGGTGAAAAACTGTTTTTT; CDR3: CSVAGGGEKLFF
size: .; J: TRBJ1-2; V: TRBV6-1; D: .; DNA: TGTGCCAGCAGTAAAGTTATGGATGCGGATGGCTACACCTTC; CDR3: CASSKVMDADGYTF
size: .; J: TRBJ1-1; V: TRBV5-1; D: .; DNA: TGCGCCAGCAGCTTGACAGGGCGATACACTGAAGCTTTCTTT; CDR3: CASSLTGRYTEAFF
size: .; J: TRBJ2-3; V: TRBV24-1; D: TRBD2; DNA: TGTGCCACCAGTGATTCACAGCGGGAGTTCGATACGCAGTATTTT; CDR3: CATSDSQREFDTQYF
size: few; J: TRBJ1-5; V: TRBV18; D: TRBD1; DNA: TGTGCCAGCTCACCAGGACAGGGGGTTATTCAGCCCCAGCATTTT; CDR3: CASSPGQGVIQPQHF
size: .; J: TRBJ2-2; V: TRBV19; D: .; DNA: TGTGCCAGTAGTATAGATCACGGTAACACCGGGGAGCTGTTTTTT; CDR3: CASSIDHGNTGELFF
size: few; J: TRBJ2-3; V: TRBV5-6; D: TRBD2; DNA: TGTGCCAGCAGCCGAGGCCTTAGCGGGAGCACAGATACGCAGTATTTT; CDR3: CASSRGLSGSTDTQYF
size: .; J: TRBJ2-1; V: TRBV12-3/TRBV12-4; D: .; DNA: TGTGCCAGCAGTCCAGGCAATGAGCAGTTCTTC; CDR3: CASSPGNEQFF
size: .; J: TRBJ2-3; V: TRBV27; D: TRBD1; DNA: TGTGCCAGCAGTACTAACCGACCAGGGGGCAGCACAGATACGCAGTATTTT; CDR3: CASSTNRPGGSTDTQYF
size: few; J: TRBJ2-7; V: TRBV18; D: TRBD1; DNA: TGTGCCAGCTCCCAAGCCTCGACAGGGGGGGTAAAGCCGTACTTC; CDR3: CASSQASTGGVKPYF
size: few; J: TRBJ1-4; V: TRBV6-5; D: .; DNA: TGTGCCAGCAGGTTGAGAACAACTAATGAAAAACTGTTTTTT; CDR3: CASRLRTTNEKLFF
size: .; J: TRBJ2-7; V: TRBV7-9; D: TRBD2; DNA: TGTGCCAGCAGCTTACGGCTAGCGGGGGTAAACTCCTACGAGCAGTACTTC; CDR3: CASSLRLAGVNSYEQYF
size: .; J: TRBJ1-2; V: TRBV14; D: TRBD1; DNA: TGTGCCAGCAGCCAAGTCGGGCAGGGGGCTGCATACGGCTACACCTTC; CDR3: CASSQVGQGAAYGYTF
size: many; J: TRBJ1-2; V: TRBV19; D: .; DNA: TGTGCCAGTAGTAACAGGACAGTCCTACCCTCCTTGTTTCCCTATGGCTACACCTTC; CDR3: CASSNRTVLPSLFPYGYTF
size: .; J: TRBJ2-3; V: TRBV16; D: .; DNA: TGTGCCAGCAGCCACTCAGTCCCCCTGCCCATTTCGGATACGCAGTATTTT; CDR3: CASSHSVPLPISDTQYF
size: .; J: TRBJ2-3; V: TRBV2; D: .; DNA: TGTGCCAGCTCCGCGCAGGGAATTAGCACAGATACGCAGTATTTT; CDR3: CASSAQGISTDTQYF
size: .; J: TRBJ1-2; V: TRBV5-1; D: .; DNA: TGCGCCAGCAGCTTGGACGGTTATGGCTACACCTTC; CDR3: CASSLDGYGYTF